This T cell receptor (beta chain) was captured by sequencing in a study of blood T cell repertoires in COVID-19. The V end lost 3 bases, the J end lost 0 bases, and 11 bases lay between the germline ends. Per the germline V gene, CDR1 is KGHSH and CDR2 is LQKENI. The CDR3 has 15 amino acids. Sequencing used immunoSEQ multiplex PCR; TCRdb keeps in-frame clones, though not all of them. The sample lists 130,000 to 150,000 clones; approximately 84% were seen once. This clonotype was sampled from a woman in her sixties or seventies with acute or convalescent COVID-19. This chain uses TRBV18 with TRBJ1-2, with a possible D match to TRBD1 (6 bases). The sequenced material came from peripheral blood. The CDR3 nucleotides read TGTGCCAGCTCACCGCAACAGGGCGCTAACTATGGCTACACCTTC. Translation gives CASSPQQGANYGYTF.